The entry below gives a single T cell receptor (beta chain) sequence along with its context. Per the study methods: Nucleated cell number was recorded as an estimate derived from reference gene primer amplification. Repertoires were generated with immunoSEQ multiplex PCR, while TCRdb's copy carries only in-frame clones and drops some. The DNA was the basis for D and trimming; V, J and clone size are from that table. Here the sample spans some 220,000 clones, nearly 85% being singletons. This sample was included in a study of blood T cell repertoires in COVID-19. Turning to the study itself: From T cells, B-cell-depleted T cells, or PBMCs came the material, which was cDNA or gDNA.

Per the germline V gene, CDR1 is PRHDT and CDR2 is FYEKMQ (reference sequence). The CDR3 is made up of 15 amino acids. V trimming: 0 bases; J trimming: 3 bases; junction bases outside the gene matches: 0. Material: peripheral blood. The chain combines TRBV13 with TRBJ2-1; 9 bases are shared with TRBD2. The clonotype originates from a human donor in a cohort sampled during active COVID-19. The chain's CDR3 is CASSLGLAGYNEQFF. The DNA of the CDR3 is TGTGCCAGCAGCTTAGGACTAGCGGGCTACAATGAGCAGTTCTTC.